This T cell receptor (beta chain) was obtained from a study of shared T cell receptors in the human thymus. The CDR3 sequence is 15 residues long. Trimming shortened V by 1 base and J by 7 bases, and 16 bases separated the two germline ends. Per germline, CDR1 LGHNA and CDR2 YSLEER. Assay used: immunoSEQ multiplex PCR; TCRdb lists only in-frame clones, some missing. The sample has approximately 760,000 clones; approximately 85% are singletons. The sample also formed part of further work on human thymus T cells. That source adds: Resections that were taken during corrective heart surgery supplied the thymus tissue. Thymic and blood repertoires showed apparently biased V and J gene usage.

The sequence was obtained from a girl under two years old with a congenital heart defect. The rearrangement links TRBV4-3 to TRBJ1-1; the D is unclear. The sequenced sample consisted of thymocytes. Written as DNA, the CDR3 is TGCGCCAGCAGCCAAGTCTCCGAAGAGCGGTTTGAAGCTTTCTTT. This gives the protein CASSQVSEERFEAFF.